This T cell receptor (beta chain) was recovered during a study of post-analysis software for immune sequencing data. Unique molecular identifiers were carried by the TCR beta cDNA libraries. Using its own MiXCR run on the PCR reads, TCRdb lists one record per CDR3 protein. This repertoire shows a few hundred thousand distinct CDR3 sequences, roughly 38% found once; its top ten account for 7.6%. The table lists this clonotype with a few counts. Its target is not known. Broader study findings: Four or five TRBV segments, including TRBV5-6, TRBV5-1 and TRBV20-1, were more frequent in patients than controls. Analysis by F measure revealed that same-batch samples clustered strongly together. Those with multiple sclerosis, the patient group, showed significantly lower normalized Chao1 diversity than controls.

Germline assignment: CDR1 DFQATT and CDR2 SNEGSKA (reference sequence). The CDR3 has 11 residues. Trimming shortened V by 4 bases and J by 3 bases, and 4 bases separated the two germline ends. Sequenced: blood. V is TRBV20-1 and J is TRBJ2-1; D is uncertain. The TCR sequence derives from a girl aged 2 to 10 with multiple sclerosis. For the CDR3, the DNA is TGCAGTGCTACTGGCTACAATGAGCAGTTCTTC. This encodes CSATGYNEQFF.